Given below is one T cell receptor beta chain in context. Its binding antigen is unknown. Base qualities are not provided; no much larger clone lies one nucleotide away. The time point label here, explained by the study, means: about 28 days (+/-7) after the second vaccine dose. AZD1222 recipients whose second dose came at about 4 weeks and those whose second dose came at about 12 weeks were combined into one group, since spike-specific TCR depth and breadth did not differ between the two schedules. Vaccinee samples were obtained from the UK trials COV001 and COV002, which included a single-blind randomized controlled phase 2/3 trial of AZD1222 (ChAdOx1 nCoV-19) in healthy adults. Trial participant PBMC samples were collected at day 0 and day 28 after the second dose for TCRbeta chain sequencing. The source of the sample is a study of T cell responses to AZD1222 COVID-19 vaccine (dated by TCRdb to the early 2020s). About the study as a whole: A total of just over 230 trial participants underwent TCR sequencing, of whom 200 to 220 had received two doses of AZD1222 and about 26 had received two doses of the MenACWY control vaccine. Trial participants were enrolled by age into 18-55, 56-69 and 70-plus year subgroups, with about 150, 28 and 57 TCR-sequenced participants respectively. What the work shows at the level of the full study, not this receptor alone: The 56-69-year group was small, and its depth increase did not reach significance, likely because of low power. Spike-specific TCR breadth and depth rose significantly after two AZD1222 doses compared with day 0 and with MenACWY recipients. Nearly half of unique spike-specific TCRs reportedly recognized epitopes outside regions mutated in the B.1.351 and B.1.1.7 variants. Participants were mostly white British and included more females than males, and it was suggested by the authors that clonal diversity may have been underestimated. Vaccine-associated CD4 TCRs spanned the whole spike protein, with dominant responses in regions 160-218 and 743-854. Conclusions about previously exposed vaccinees are limited because only six or seven AZD1222 recipients were SARS-CoV-2 seropositive at baseline. Because no day 14 peak-response samples were available, repertoires were characterized only after the peak T cell response.

The CDR3 regions of human TCRbeta chains were analyzed by immunosequencing. The paper's data handling went like this. Repertoire TCRs were checked for matches against a reference library of SARS-CoV-2-specific TCRs that had been generated using the MIRA antigen-specificity platform. Breadth meant the fraction of unique TCRs that were SARS-CoV-2-associated, whereas depth meant the fraction of total T cells that were SARS-CoV-2-associated. Using the MIRA data, each spike-specific TCR was mapped to the spike region that the TCR reacts to and placed in a CD4 or CD8 class. Log10-transformed breadth and depth values were compared by one-way ANOVA with Sidak's multiple comparisons tests. Here the immuneACCESS table is served through TCRdb, limited to in-frame sequences with V and J called. Missing clones are a known gap in these copies; in checked studies unresolved V genes cover under half, and the rest lacks a known reason. V and J calls and clone size follow that table, whereas D and trimming were derived from the DNA. This sample has some 130,000 clones in its table, and 80% to 95% of those were observed once. 6.5% to 8.5% of the sample rests with the top ten.

The sequencing here drew on peripheral blood, taken 28 days after the second AZD1222 dose. The clonotype originates from an adult who received the AZD1222 COVID-19 vaccine.

The sequence in DNA is TGTGCCAGCAGCCTCGTGGCGGGGGAAGAGACCCAGTACTTC. It translates as CASSLVAGEETQYF. Recombination linked TRBV3-1 (or the pseudogene TRBV3-2) to TRBJ2-5, with 7 bases in between that match TRBD2. Inclusive of the bounding cysteine and phenylalanine, the CDR3 is 14 residues long. This entry keeps only the CDR3 DNA: 42 bases, framed from base 1. The germline V gene (reference sequence) specifies LGHDT as CDR1 and YNNKEL as CDR2. V lost 4 bases and J lost 3 bases, and the count of bases not matched to a germline gene is 5.